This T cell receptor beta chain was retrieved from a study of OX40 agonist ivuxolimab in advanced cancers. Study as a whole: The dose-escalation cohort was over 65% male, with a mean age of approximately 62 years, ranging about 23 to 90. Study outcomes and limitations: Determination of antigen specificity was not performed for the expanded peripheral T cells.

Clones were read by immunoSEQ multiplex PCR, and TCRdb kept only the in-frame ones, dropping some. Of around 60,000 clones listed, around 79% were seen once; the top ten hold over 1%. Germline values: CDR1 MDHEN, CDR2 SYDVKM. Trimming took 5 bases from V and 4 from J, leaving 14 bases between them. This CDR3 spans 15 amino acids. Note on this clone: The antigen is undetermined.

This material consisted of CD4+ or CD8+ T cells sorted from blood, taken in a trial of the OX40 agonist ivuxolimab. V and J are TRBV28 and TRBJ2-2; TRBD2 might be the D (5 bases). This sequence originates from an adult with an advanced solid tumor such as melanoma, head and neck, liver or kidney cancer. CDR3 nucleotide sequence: TGTGCCAGCAGTCCCCACGGGAAGGTCACCGGGGAGCTGTTTTTT. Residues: CASSPHGKVTGELFF.